This entry lists 13 T cell receptor beta chains sequenced from one sample in a study of OX40 agonist ivuxolimab in advanced cancers. Data came from immunoSEQ multiplex PCR; TCRdb stores just in-frame clones and leaves some out. Among 95,000 to 150,000 clones, about 93% were seen once, and the ten largest hold approximately 0.15%. The specimen was CD4+ or CD8+ T cells sorted from blood, collected in a trial of the OX40 agonist ivuxolimab. The source of these receptors is an adult with an advanced solid tumor such as melanoma, head and neck, liver or kidney cancer.

The chain couples TRBV28 to TRBJ2-3; 11 nucleotides match TRBD2. The CDR3 extends over 14 amino acids. Losses at the gene ends were 5 bases for V and 4 bases for J; bases not matched to a gene: 2. Germline CDR1 is MDHEN and CDR2 is SYDVKM. CDR3 DNA sequence: TGTGCCAGCAGTCTAGCGGGAGGTGCAGATACGCAGTATTTT. This encodes CASSLAGGADTQYF.

V gene TRBV19 combines with J gene TRBJ2-3; D gene unclear. The V and J ends lost 10 bases and 1 base respectively, with 12 bases between them. Germline CDR1 LNHDA, CDR2 SQIVND (reference sequence). The CDR3 totals 13 residues. The CDR3 DNA follows: TGTGCCACCCGATCCGGAGGCACAGATACGCAGTATTTT. As protein: CATRSGGTDTQYF.

This clone came up once. This chain connects TRBV6-6 to TRBJ2-1; D remains ambiguous. In germline, CDR1 is MNHNY, CDR2 SVGAGI (reference sequence). The CDR3 contains 15 residues. The V end was cut by 2 bases, the J end by 3 bases, with 11 bases between. CDR3 sequence reads: CASSYPPDFYNEQFF. The DNA for the CDR3 is TGTGCCAGCAGTTACCCACCTGACTTCTACAATGAGCAGTTCTTC.

V usage is TRBV7-9 and J usage is TRBJ1-2; 11 positions match TRBD1. CDR3 length: 15 amino acids. Germline values: CDR1 SEHNR, CDR2 FQNEAQ (reference sequence). The trim removed 4 bases at V and 4 bases at J, leaving 5 bases unmatched. The CDR3 protein is CASSSLGQGAYGYTF. Written as DNA, the CDR3 is TGTGCCAGCAGCTCGCTCGGACAGGGGGCCTATGGCTACACCTTC.

V and J are TRBV5-1 and TRBJ2-5; 8 bases match TRBD2. The CDR3 covers 16 residues. Trimming took 0 bases from V and 1 from J; bases not matched to a gene: 5. Per the germline V gene, CDR1 is SGHRS and CDR2 is YFSETQ. The CDR3 region is CASSLGSGGLQETQYF. Here the CDR3 DNA reads TGCGCCAGCAGCTTGGGGAGCGGGGGTCTCCAAGAGACCCAGTACTTC.

This chain uses TRBV5-1 with TRBJ2-5; no clear D. The germline V and J ends were trimmed by 2 bases and 3 bases, with 11 bases remaining between them. The germline CDR1 and CDR2 sequences are SGHRS and YFSETQ. The CDR3 has 14 amino acids. CDR3 in amino acids: CASSLGPPEETQYF. The CDR3, as DNA: TGCGCCAGCAGCTTAGGACCGCCCGAAGAGACCCAGTACTTC.

This chain connects TRBV18 to TRBJ2-3; possibly TRBD2 for D (5 bases). This CDR3 is built from 16 residues. The V end was cut by 2 bases, the J end by 3 bases, with 15 bases between. Germline V lookup: CDR1 KGHSH, CDR2 LQKENI. The CDR3 region is CASSPSGVVLTDTQYF. The CDR3 DNA is TGTGCCAGCTCACCATCCGGGGTGGTATTGACAGATACGCAGTATTTT.

The J gene is TRBJ2-2, the V gene TRBV7-9, with 9 bases identical to TRBD2. The trim removed 2 bases at V and 7 bases at J, leaving 11 bases unmatched. From germline, CDR1 is SEHNR and CDR2 FQNEAQ (reference sequence). The CDR3 is made up of 17 amino acids. CDR3 region: CASSLLPSGTQGGELFF. For the CDR3, the DNA is TGTGCCAGCAGCTTACTGCCTAGCGGGACCCAGGGCGGGGAGCTGTTTTTT.

This chain uses TRBV11-1 with TRBJ1-1; the D is unclear. Between the trimmed V and J ends, which lost 5 bases and 5 bases, there was a span of 12 bases. Germline assignment: CDR1 SGHAT and CDR2 FQDESV (reference sequence). The CDR3 length is 13 residues. The CDR3 loop is CASSIQSQTEAFF. CDR3 bases: TGTGCCAGCAGCATTCAATCGCAGACTGAAGCTTTCTTT.

The chain has TRBV4-3 and TRBJ1-3; possibly TRBD1 for D (5 bases). Per the germline V gene, CDR1 is LGHNA and CDR2 is YSLEER. The CDR3 is 17 amino acids. Trimming removed 0 bases at V and 4 bases at J, with 16 bases between. This CDR3 is CASSQDPQGVSGNTIYF. The DNA for the CDR3 is TGCGCCAGCAGCCAAGATCCCCAGGGCGTCTCGGGAAACACCATATATTTT.

This chain connects TRBV7-9 to TRBJ2-5; TRBD2 aligns across 10 bases. CDR1 is SEHNR and CDR2 is FQNEAQ in the germline V gene (reference sequence). The CDR3 covers 16 residues. Losses at the gene ends were 5 bases for V and 5 bases for J; bases not matched to a gene: 11. The CDR3 is CASSARGLAGVETQYF. DNA of the CDR3: TGTGCCAGCAGCGCGCGTGGTCTAGCGGGAGTGGAGACCCAGTACTTC.

The V gene is TRBV27, the J gene TRBJ2-7; D perhaps matches TRBD1 (5 bases). V lost 3 bases, J lost 0 bases, and 12 bases lay in between. Germline CDR1 MNHEY, CDR2 SMNVEV (reference sequence). This CDR3 contains 15 residues. The CDR3 region is CASSLFGQSSYEQYF. CDR3 nucleotides: TGTGCCAGCAGTTTGTTTGGACAAAGCTCCTACGAGCAGTACTTC.

This clone was detected a few times. The chain has TRBV27 and TRBJ1-6; D is uncertain. The germline V gene has CDR1 MNHEY and CDR2 SMNVEV (reference sequence). The CDR3 covers 14 residues. Between the trimmed V and J ends, which lost 8 bases and 6 bases, there was a span of 14 bases. The CDR3 DNA reads TGTGCCAGCGCGGGAGGTGGCCGTAATTCACCCCTCCACTTT. This encodes CASAGGGRNSPLHF.